Below are 26 T cell receptor beta chains sequenced from a single sample in a study of blood T cells in healthy people across ages. A second 7 to 11 cycle PCR used barcoded and J-beta primers. TCRdb analysed the 5' RACE reads with MiXCR anew, one entry per CDR3 protein. The data show 500,000 to 650,000 distinct CDR3 sequences, with 25% to 35% seen just once and approximately 3.6% held by the top ten. The sample was also linked to a second study, of T cells of mothers and their children.

Sequencing input: blood. These receptor sequences come from a boy between 2 and 10 years old in good health.

Turning to this clonotype: Its ends do not fully match the called genes, so a read error is possible. V is TRBV27 and J is TRBJ2-1; D possibly corresponds to TRBD2 (5 bases). From germline, CDR1 is MNHEY and CDR2 SMNVEV (reference sequence). This CDR3 has 15 amino acids. This CDR3 reads CASSLSRGSCNEQFF. CDR3 in DNA: TGCGCCAGCAGTTTATCCCGGGGTTCCTGCAATGAGCAGTTCTTC.

V is TRBV29-1 and J is TRBJ2-1; D not certain. The CDR3 length is 11 residues. V lost 7 bases to trimming and J lost 7 bases, with 11 bases between them. The germline gives CDR1 SQVTM, CDR2 ANQGSEA. The CDR3 DNA reads as TGCAGCGCCGGAAAGTGGAATGAGCAGTTCTTC. This encodes CSAGKWNEQFF.

The gene calls are TRBV7-2 and TRBJ1-5; TRBD1 might be the D (6 bases). This CDR3 comprises 15 residues. From germline, CDR1 is SGHTA and CDR2 FQGNSA. V was pared by 5 bases and J by 1 base, with 12 bases between. The CDR3 coding sequence is TGTGCCAGCAGCAAACAGGGTCTCAGCAATCAGCCCCAGCATTTT. Translated, it gives CASSKQGLSNQPQHF. Supplemented by reference TRBV7-2 and TRBJ1-5, the full variable domain reads GAGVSQSPSNKVTEKGKDVELRCDPISGHTALYWYRQSLGQGLEFLIYFQGNSAPDKSGLPSDRFSAERTGGSVSTLTIQRTQQEDSAVYLCASSKQGLSNQPQHFGDGTRLSIL.

The V gene is TRBV2, the J gene TRBJ2-2; 11 nucleotides match TRBD2. The CDR3 runs to 17 residues. The ends lost 7 bases at V and 0 bases at J; junction bases unmatched: 7. Germline CDR1 reads SNHLY; CDR2 reads FYNNEI. CDR3 bases: TGTGCCAGCACTTCGAGGACTAGCGGGTCGAACACCGGGGAGCTGTTTTTT. Protein sequence: CASTSRTSGSNTGELFF.

This clonotype was recorded a few times. As DNA, the CDR3 is TGTGCCAGCACCTACGGACAGATCTCTGGAAACACCATATATTTT. This codes for CASTYGQISGNTIYF. This chain uses TRBV7-9 with TRBJ1-3, with D possibly TRBD1 on 6 matching bases. The CDR3 extends over 15 amino acids. CDR1 is SEHNR and CDR2 is FQNEAQ in the germline V gene (reference sequence). Trimming removed 7 bases at V and 0 bases at J, with 13 bases between. Full variable domain (outside the CDR3, taken from reference TRBV7-9 and TRBJ1-3): DTGVSQNPRHKITKRGQNVTFRCDPISEHNRLYWYRQTLGQGPEFLTYFQNEAQLEKSRLLSDRFSAERPKGSFSTLEIQRTEQGDSAMYLCASTYGQISGNTIYFGEGSWLTVV.

This clonotype turned up a few times. This chain uses TRBV29-1 with TRBJ1-3; TRBD1 is a possible D gene (5 bases). V lost 2 bases, J lost 2 bases, and 10 bases lay in between. The CDR3 covers 14 residues. In germline, CDR1 is SQVTM, CDR2 ANQGSEA. CDR3 residues: CSVEIEGAGNTIYF. The CDR3 DNA reads as TGCAGCGTTGAAATCGAAGGGGCTGGAAACACCATATATTTT.

V is TRBV5-1 and J is TRBJ2-7; 8 bases agree with TRBD1. The germline V gene has CDR1 SGHRS and CDR2 YFSETQ. The V gene end was trimmed by 0 bases and the J gene end by 2 bases; junction bases not matched to a gene: 7. CDR3 length equals 16 residues. CDR3 region: CASSLVVRQGPYEQYF. DNA of the CDR3: TGCGCCAGCAGCTTGGTGGTGCGACAGGGGCCCTACGAGCAGTACTTC.

For this clonotype: A read error may account for a junction end that differs from germline. V is TRBV11-2 and J is TRBJ1-1, with a weak D call TRBD1 (5 bases). CDR1 is SGHAT and CDR2 is FQNNGV in the germline V gene. The CDR3 is made up of 14 amino acids. The CDR3 DNA reads as TGTGCCAGCAGTTTAGACAGATACGGGTCTGAAGCTTTCTTT. It codes for CASSLDRYGSEAFF.

V is TRBV29-1 and J is TRBJ1-2, with D unresolved. Per the germline V gene, CDR1 is SQVTM and CDR2 is ANQGSEA. The length of the CDR3 is 12 residues. V lost 4 bases, J lost 2 bases, and 8 bases lay in between. The CDR3 reads CSVAESNYGYTF. In DNA form, the CDR3 reads TGCAGCGTTGCTGAATCCAACTATGGCTACACCTTC.

This rearrangement joins TRBV3-1 to TRBJ2-1, with TRBD1 matching 10 bases. The CDR3 totals 15 residues. The germline CDR1 and CDR2 sequences are LGHDT and YNNKEL (reference sequence). V lost 2 bases, J lost 4 bases, and 2 bases stayed unmatched. For the CDR3, the DNA is TGTGCCAGCAGCCAATCGGACAGGGGGTACAATGAGCAGTTCTTC. Its protein product is CASSQSDRGYNEQFF.

The sample holds a few counts of this clonotype. Relative to the germline gene, one junction end is altered; a read error may explain this. In DNA form, the CDR3 reads TGTGCCATCAAGAATAACTACAAGCAGTACTTC. Translating gives CAIKNNYKQYF. The genes are TRBV10-3 and TRBJ2-7; no clear D. Germline values: CDR1 ENHRY, CDR2 SYGVKD. The CDR3 runs to 11 residues.

To note about this clonotype: A read error is likely, as this CDR3 ends without the conserved phenylalanine or tryptophan. The genes are TRBV3-1 and TRBJ1-2; D is unclear. The CDR3 covers 12 residues. The germline gives CDR1 LGHDT, CDR2 YNNKEL (reference sequence). The V end was cut by 8 bases, the J end by 2 bases, with 9 bases between. The CDR3 DNA is TGTGCCAGCGGTGGCTGGAACTATGGCTACACCTCC. As protein: CASGGWNYGYTS.

This chain links TRBV24-1 with TRBJ1-1; D call uncertain. CDR3 size: 11 residues. V lost 7 bases and J lost 8, with 10 bases in between. CDR1 and CDR2 from the germline V gene are KGHDR and SFDVKD. The CDR3 DNA is TGTGCCACCAGCATAGACGGGGAAGCTTTCTTT. Residues: CATSIDGEAFF.

The sample holds a few counts of this clonotype. The V and J genes are TRBV15 and TRBJ2-1; perhaps TRBD1 as D (5 bases). Germline CDR1 is LNHNV and CDR2 is YYDKDF (reference sequence). The V end lost 0 bases, the J end lost 2 bases, and 11 bases lay between the germline ends. This CDR3 contains 16 residues. The chain's CDR3 is CATSRDSPDTYNEQFF. Written as DNA, the CDR3 is TGTGCCACCAGCAGAGATTCGCCGGACACCTACAATGAGCAGTTCTTC.

The chain links TRBV9 to TRBJ2-4; D is uncertain. The V end was cut by 0 bases, the J end by 0 bases, with 7 bases between. Germline CDR1 is SGDLS and CDR2 is YYNGEE. This CDR3 region has 15 residues. In nucleotides, the CDR3 is TGTGCCAGCAGCGTAGAAGGGTCAGCCAAAAACATTCAGTACTTC. Protein: CASSVEGSAKNIQYF.

V is TRBV7-9 and J is TRBJ1-2; TRBD1 is a possible D gene (5 bases). The CDR3 is 12 residues long. V was trimmed by 5 bases and J by 6 bases, leaving 10 bases between them. CDR1 is SEHNR and CDR2 is FQNEAQ in the germline V gene (reference sequence). The CDR3 here is CASSTPTDGYTF. Here the CDR3 DNA reads TGTGCCAGCAGCACCCCGACAGATGGCTACACCTTC.

The rearrangement joins TRBV5-1 to TRBJ1-5, with D perhaps TRBD1 (6 bases). The length of the CDR3 is 17 residues. V was clipped by 0 bases and J by 1 base, with 14 bases between them. From germline, CDR1 is SGHRS and CDR2 YFSETQ. CDR3 DNA sequence: TGCGCCAGCAGCTTGGCCCGGGGGGGCCAGAGCAATCAGCCCCAGCATTTT. Translating gives CASSLARGGQSNQPQHF.

This clonotype was recorded a few times. The V call is TRBV10-3, the J call TRBJ2-5; D not resolved. CDR1 and CDR2 (germline): ENHRY, SYGVKD. This CDR3 has 13 residues. V dropped 1 base and J dropped 0 bases, with 3 bases sitting between them. CDR3 loop: CAISEYHQETQYF. The CDR3 DNA reads as TGTGCCATCAGTGAGTACCACCAAGAGACCCAGTACTTC.

The chain links TRBV5-1 to TRBJ2-2; D is undetermined. Looked up from germline, CDR1 is SGHRS and CDR2 is YFSETQ. This CDR3 is built from 13 residues. Trimming stripped 4 bases from V and 0 bases from J, with 4 bases between. CDR3 sequence (DNA): TGCGCCAGCAGCCAGGCGAACACCGGGGAGCTGTTTTTT. The encoded protein is CASSQANTGELFF.

This chain links TRBV5-1 with TRBJ2-7, with 8 bases identical to TRBD2. The trim removed 5 bases at V and 5 bases at J, leaving 9 bases unmatched. The CDR3 has 14 amino acids. Per germline, CDR1 SGHRS and CDR2 YFSETQ. The CDR3 loop reads CASSSGLALHEQYF. The CDR3 DNA sequence: TGCGCCAGCAGTTCCGGACTAGCACTCCACGAGCAGTACTTC.

In this sample, this clonotype turned up a few times. The chain has TRBV2 and TRBJ2-6, with D tentatively TRBD2 (6 bases). CDR3 length equals 14 residues. Trimming removed 9 bases from V and 4 bases from J, with 13 bases in between. In germline, CDR1 is SNHLY, CDR2 FYNNEI. CDR3 sequence (DNA): TGTGCCAGTGTGGGGGGATCCGGGGCCAACGTCCTGACTTTC. It encodes CASVGGSGANVLTF.

This clonotype has a handful of counts. The chain couples TRBV5-1 to TRBJ1-1; 9 bases map to TRBD1. This CDR3 comprises 15 residues. V gave up 0 bases and J gave up 5 bases; unmatched junction bases: 5. CDR1 and CDR2 from the germline V gene are SGHRS and YFSETQ. The CDR3 nucleotides read TGCGCCAGCAGCTTGGGGGACAGGGATCGTACTGAAGCTTTCTTT. It yields the protein CASSLGDRDRTEAFF.

CDR3 in amino acids: CAIGESSRETQYF. CDR3 bases: TGTGCCATCGGGGAAAGCTCTCGAGAGACCCAGTACTTC. This chain links TRBV10-3 with TRBJ2-5, with no clear D. Germline V gene data show CDR1 as ENHRY and CDR2 as SYGVKD. This CDR3 comprises 13 residues. Trimming took 8 bases from V and 4 from J, leaving 14 bases between them.

V is TRBV28 and J is TRBJ2-4; maybe TRBD1 (5 bases). The V gene's germline CDR1 is MDHEN and CDR2 SYDVKM. The CDR3 loop spans 17 amino acids. The V end lost 3 bases, the J end lost 0 bases, and 15 bases lay between the germline ends. CDR3 residues: CASSFWKDILAKNIQYF. DNA for the CDR3: TGTGCCAGCAGTTTTTGGAAGGACATTTTAGCCAAAAACATTCAGTACTTC. Supplemented by reference TRBV28 and TRBJ2-4, the full variable domain reads DVKVTQSSRYLVKRTGEKVFLECVQDMDHENMFWYRQDPGLGLRLIYFSYDVKMKEKGDIPEGYSVSREKKERFSLILESASTNQTSMYLCASSFWKDILAKNIQYFGAGTRLSVL.

This clonotype was seen a few times. The V call is TRBV7-9, the J call TRBJ2-5, with unresolved D. The V end lost 1 base, the J end lost 11 bases, and 17 bases lay between the germline ends. This CDR3 is 14 amino acids long. CDR1 SEHNR and CDR2 FQNEAQ come from the germline V gene (reference sequence). CDR3 protein: CASSLVTRNYQQYF. DNA of the CDR3: TGTGCCAGCAGCTTAGTGACCCGGAACTACCAGCAGTACTTC.

This clonotype was observed a few times. The rearrangement uses TRBV29-1 and TRBJ2-5, with D unresolved. V shed 4 bases and J shed 5 bases, with 11 bases lying between them. Per the germline V gene, CDR1 is SQVTM and CDR2 is ANQGSEA. The CDR3 covers 12 residues. The CDR3, as DNA: TGCAGCGTTGGTCAGAAAGCGGAGACCCAGTACTTC. Protein product: CSVGQKAETQYF.